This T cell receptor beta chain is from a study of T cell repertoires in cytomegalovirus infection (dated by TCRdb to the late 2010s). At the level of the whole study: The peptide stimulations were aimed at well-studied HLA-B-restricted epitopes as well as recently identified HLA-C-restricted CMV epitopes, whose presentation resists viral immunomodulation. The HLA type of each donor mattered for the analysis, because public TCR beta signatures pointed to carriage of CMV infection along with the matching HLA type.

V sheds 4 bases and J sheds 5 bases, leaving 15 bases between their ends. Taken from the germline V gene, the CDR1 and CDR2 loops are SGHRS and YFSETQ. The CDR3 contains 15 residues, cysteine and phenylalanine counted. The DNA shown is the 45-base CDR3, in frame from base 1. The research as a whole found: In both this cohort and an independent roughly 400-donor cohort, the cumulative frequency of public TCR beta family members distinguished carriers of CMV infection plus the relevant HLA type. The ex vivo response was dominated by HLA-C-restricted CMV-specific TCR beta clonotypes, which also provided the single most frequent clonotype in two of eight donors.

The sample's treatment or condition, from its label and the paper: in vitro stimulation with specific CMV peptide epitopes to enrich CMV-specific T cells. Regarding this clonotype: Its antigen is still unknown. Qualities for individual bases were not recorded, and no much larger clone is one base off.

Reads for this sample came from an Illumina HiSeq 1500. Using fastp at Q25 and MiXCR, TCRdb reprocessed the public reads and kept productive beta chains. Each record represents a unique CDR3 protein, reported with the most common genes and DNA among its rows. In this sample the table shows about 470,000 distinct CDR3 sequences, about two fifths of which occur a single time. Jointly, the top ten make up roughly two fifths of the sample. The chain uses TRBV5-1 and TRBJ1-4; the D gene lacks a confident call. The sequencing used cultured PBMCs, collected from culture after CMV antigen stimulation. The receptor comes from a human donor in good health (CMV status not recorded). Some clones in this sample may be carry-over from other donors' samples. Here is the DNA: TGCGCCAGCAGCCCCGTTCTGGGTCAAAATGAAAAACTGTTTTTT. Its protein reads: CASSPVLGQNEKLFF.